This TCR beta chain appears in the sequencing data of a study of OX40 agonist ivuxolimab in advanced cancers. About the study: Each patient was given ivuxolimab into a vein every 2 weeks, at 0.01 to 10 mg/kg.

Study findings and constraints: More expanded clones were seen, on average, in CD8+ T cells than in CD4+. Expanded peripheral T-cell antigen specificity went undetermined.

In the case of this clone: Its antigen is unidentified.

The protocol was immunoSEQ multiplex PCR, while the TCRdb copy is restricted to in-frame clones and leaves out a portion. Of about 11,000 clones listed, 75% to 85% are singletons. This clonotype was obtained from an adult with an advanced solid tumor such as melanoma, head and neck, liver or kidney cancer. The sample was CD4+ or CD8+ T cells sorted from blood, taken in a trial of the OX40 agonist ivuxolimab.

The CDR3 loop is CASTPGGGYTF. In nucleotides, the CDR3 is TGTGCCAGCACCCCCGGGGGCGGCTACACCTTC. J is TRBJ1-2 and V is TRBV6-5, with TRBD1 as a possible D gene (6 bases). Germline values: CDR1 MNHEY, CDR2 SVGAGI. Trimming shortened V by 7 bases and J by 8 bases, and 11 bases separated the two germline ends. The CDR3 has 11 residues.